Here is one TCR beta chain with its context. The target antigen is unknown. All the people who gave samples were healthy bone marrow donors. The PCR had 60 Vbeta and 13 Jbeta primers. Sequencing used immunoSEQ multiplex PCR; TCRdb keeps in-frame clones, though not all of them. The sample includes about 170,000 clones, about 65% of them seen just once. The data originate from a study of cytomegalovirus exposure and HLA in healthy donors. About the study: A preliminary data release comprised 80 million to 95 million unique TCRs obtained from HLA-typed donors. Findings and caveats of the study: Presence/absence analyses treated sequencing depth as roughly uniform across donors. A list of 164 TCR beta chains associated with cytomegalovirus was given.

V trimming: 4 bases; J trimming: 1 base; junction bases outside the gene matches: 7. CDR1 is SGHRS, CDR2 YFSETQ, per germline. The CDR3 is made up of 15 amino acids. The specimen was PBMCs. This rearrangement joins TRBV5-1 to TRBJ1-2, with 7 bases that match TRBD1. The receptor was derived from a man aged 35-49 years in good health and CMV-seropositive. CDR3 region: CASSPTGSVNYGYTF. The CDR3 region has the DNA TGCGCCAGCAGCCCGACAGGGTCGGTTAACTATGGCTACACCTTC.